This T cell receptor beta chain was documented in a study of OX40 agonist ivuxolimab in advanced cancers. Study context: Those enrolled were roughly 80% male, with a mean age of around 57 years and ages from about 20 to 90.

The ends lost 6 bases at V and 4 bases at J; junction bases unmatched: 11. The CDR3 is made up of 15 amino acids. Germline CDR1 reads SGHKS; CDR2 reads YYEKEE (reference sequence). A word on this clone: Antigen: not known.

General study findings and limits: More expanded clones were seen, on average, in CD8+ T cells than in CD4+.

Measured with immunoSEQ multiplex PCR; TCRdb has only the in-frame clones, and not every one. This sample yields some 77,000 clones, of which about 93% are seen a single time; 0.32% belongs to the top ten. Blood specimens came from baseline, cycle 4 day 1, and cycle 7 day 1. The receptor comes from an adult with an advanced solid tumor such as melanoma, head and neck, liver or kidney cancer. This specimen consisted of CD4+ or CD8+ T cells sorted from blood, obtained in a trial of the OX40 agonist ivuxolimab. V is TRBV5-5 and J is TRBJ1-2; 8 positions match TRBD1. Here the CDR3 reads CASNVLQGAGYGYTF. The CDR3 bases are TGTGCCAGCAACGTGCTCCAGGGGGCAGGCTATGGCTACACCTTC.